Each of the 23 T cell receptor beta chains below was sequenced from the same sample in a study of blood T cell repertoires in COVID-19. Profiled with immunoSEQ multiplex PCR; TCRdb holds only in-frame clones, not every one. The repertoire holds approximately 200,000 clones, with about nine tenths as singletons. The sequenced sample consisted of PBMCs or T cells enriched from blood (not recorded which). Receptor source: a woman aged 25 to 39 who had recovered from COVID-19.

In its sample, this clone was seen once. The CDR3 loop is CSALGETQYF. CDR3 nucleotides: TGCAGTGCCCTAGGAGAGACCCAGTACTTC. The chain joins TRBV20-1 to TRBJ2-5; the D is unclear. CDR3 size: 10 residues. Germline assignment: CDR1 DFQATT and CDR2 SNEGSKA (reference sequence). V lost 6 bases, J lost 4 bases, and 6 bases lay in between.

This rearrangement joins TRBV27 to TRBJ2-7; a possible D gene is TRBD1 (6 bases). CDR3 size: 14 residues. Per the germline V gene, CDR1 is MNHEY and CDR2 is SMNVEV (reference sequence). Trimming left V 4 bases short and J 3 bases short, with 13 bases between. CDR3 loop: CASSSRRTVYEQYF. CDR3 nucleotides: TGTGCCAGCAGTTCCCGGCGGACAGTCTACGAGCAGTACTTC.

The CDR3 protein is CASSRKGTESNTEAFF. Here the CDR3 DNA reads TGTGCCAGCAGCCGCAAGGGGACAGAATCTAACACTGAAGCTTTCTTT. J is TRBJ1-1 and V is TRBV4-2, with TRBD1 identical over 7 bases. The length of the CDR3 is 16 residues. Looked up from germline, CDR1 is LGHNA and CDR2 is YNFKEQ. The V segment lost 4 bases and the J segment 2 bases; nucleotides outside the gene matches: 10.

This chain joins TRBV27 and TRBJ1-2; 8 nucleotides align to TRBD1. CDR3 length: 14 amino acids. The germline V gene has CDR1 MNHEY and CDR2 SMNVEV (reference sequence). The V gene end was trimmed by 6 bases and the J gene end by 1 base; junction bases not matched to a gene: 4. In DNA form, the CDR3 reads TGTGCCAGCAGAGGGACAGGACATAACTATGGCTACACCTTC. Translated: CASRGTGHNYGYTF.

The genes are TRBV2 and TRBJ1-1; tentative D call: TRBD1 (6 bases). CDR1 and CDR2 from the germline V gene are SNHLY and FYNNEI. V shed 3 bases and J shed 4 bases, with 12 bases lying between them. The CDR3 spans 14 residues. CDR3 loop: CASSEEGGITEAFF. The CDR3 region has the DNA TGTGCCAGCAGTGAGGAGGGGGGGATCACTGAAGCTTTCTTT.

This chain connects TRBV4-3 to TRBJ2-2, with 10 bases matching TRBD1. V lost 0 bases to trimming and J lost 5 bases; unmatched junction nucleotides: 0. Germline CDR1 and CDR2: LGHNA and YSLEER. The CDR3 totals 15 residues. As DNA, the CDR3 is TGCGCCAGCAGCCAAGAGGGACAGGGGACCGGGGAGCTGTTTTTT. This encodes CASSQEGQGTGELFF.

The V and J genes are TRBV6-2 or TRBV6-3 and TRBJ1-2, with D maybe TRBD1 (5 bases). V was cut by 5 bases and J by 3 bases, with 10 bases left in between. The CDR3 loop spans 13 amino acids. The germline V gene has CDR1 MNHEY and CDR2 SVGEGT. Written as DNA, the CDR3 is TGTGCCAGCAGTACCGGGACTCACTATGGCTACACCTTC. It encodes CASSTGTHYGYTF.

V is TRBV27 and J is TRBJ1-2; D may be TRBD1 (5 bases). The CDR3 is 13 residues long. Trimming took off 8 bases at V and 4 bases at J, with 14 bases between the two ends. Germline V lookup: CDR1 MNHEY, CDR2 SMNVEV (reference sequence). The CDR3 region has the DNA TGTGCCAGCGCGGTTAATGGGGCCTATGGCTACACCTTC. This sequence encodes CASAVNGAYGYTF.

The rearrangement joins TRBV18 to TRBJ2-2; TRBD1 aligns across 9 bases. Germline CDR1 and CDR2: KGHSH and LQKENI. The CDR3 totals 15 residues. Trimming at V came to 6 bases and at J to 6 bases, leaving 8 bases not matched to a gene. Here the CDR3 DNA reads TGTGCCAGCTCCCTCCGGGACAGGGTCCCCGGGGAGCTGTTTTTT. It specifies CASSLRDRVPGELFF. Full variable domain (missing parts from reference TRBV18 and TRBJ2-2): NAGVMQNPRHLVRRRGQEARLRCSPMKGHSHVYWYRQLPEEGLKFMVYLQKENIIDESGMPKERFSAEFPKEGPSILRIQQVVRGDSAAYFCASSLRDRVPGELFFGEGSRLTVL.

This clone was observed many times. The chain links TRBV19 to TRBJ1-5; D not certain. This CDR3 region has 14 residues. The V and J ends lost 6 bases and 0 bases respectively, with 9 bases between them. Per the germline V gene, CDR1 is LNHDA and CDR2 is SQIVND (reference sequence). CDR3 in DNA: TGTGCCAGTAGCCAAACGGTTAGCAATCAGCCCCAGCATTTT. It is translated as CASSQTVSNQPQHF.

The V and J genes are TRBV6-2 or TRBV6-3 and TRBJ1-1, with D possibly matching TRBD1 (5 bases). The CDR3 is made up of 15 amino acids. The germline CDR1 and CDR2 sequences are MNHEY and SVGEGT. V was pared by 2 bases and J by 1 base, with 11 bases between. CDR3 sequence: CASSYGGTQNTEAFF. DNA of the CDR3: TGTGCCAGCAGTTACGGGGGGACTCAGAACACTGAAGCTTTCTTT.

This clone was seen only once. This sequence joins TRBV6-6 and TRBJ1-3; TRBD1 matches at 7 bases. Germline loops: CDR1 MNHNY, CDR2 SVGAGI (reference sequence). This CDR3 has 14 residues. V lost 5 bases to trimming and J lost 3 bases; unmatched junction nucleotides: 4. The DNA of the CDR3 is TGTGCCAGCAGTGACAGGGACTTTGGAAACACCATATATTTT. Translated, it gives CASSDRDFGNTIYF.

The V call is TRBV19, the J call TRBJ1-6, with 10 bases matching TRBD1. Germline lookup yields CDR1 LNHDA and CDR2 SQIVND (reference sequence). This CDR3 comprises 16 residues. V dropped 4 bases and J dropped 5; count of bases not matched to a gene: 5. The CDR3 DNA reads TGTGCCAGTAGTAAGGGGACAGGGGCTAATAATTCACCCCTCCACTTT. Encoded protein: CASSKGTGANNSPLHF.

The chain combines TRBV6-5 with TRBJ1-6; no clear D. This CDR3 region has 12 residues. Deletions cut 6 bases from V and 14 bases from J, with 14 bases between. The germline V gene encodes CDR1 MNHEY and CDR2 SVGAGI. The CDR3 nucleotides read TGTGCCAGCAGGAGCCCTAGTATAGCCCTCCACTTT. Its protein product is CASRSPSIALHF.

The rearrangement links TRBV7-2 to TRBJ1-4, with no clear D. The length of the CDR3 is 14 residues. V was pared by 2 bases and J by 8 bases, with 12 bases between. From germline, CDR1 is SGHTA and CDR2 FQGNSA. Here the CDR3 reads CASSLTPSGEKLFF. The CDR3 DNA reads TGTGCCAGCAGCTTAACCCCCTCGGGGGAAAAACTGTTTTTT.

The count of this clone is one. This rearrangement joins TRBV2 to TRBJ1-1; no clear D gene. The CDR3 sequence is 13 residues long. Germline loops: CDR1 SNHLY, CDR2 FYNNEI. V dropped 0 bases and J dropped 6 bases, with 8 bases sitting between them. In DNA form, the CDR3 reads TGTGCCAGCAGTGAAGCGCGGGTCGCTGAAGCTTTCTTT. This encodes CASSEARVAEAFF. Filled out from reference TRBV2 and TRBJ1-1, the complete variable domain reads EPEVTQTPSHQVTQMGQEVILRCVPISNHLYFYWYRQILGQKVEFLVSFYNNEISEKSEIFDDQFSVERPDGSNFTLKIRSTKLEDSAMYFCASSEARVAEAFFGQGTRLTVV.

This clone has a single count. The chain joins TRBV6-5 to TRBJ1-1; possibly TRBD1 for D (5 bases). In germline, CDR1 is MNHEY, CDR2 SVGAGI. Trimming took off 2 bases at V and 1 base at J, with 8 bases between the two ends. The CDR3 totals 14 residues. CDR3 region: CASSYLGRNTEAFF. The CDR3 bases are TGTGCCAGCAGTTACCTGGGGCGGAACACTGAAGCTTTCTTT.

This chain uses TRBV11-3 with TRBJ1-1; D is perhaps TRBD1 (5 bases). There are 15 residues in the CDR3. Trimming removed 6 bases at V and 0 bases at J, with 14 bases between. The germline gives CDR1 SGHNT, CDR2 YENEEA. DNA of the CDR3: TGTGCCAGCAGAGGTGGGGGGGGATTGAACACTGAAGCTTTCTTT. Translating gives CASRGGGGLNTEAFF.

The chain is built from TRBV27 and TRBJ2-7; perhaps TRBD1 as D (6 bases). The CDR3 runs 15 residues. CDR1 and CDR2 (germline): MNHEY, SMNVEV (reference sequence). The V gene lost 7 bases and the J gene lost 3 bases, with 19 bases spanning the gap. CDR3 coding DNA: TGTGCCAGCACCCCTCAGGACAGAGGTTTCTACGAGCAGTACTTC. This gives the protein CASTPQDRGFYEQYF.

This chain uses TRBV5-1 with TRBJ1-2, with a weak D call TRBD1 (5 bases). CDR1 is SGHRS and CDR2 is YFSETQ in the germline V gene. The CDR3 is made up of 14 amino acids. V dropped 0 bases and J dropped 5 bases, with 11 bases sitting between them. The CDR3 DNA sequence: TGCGCCAGCAGCTTGGACAGGCTGGGTTATGGCTACACCTTC. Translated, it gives CASSLDRLGYGYTF.

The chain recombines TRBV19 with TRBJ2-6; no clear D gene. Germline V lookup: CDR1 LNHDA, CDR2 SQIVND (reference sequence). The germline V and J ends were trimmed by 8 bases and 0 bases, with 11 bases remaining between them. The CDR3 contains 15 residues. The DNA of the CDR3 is TGTGCCAGTGAGAGCCAATACTCTGGGGCCAACGTCCTGACTTTC. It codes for CASESQYSGANVLTF.

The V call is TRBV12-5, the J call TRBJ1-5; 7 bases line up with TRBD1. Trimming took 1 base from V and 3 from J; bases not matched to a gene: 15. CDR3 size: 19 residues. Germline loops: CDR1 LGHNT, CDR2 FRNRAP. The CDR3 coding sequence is TGTGCTAGTGGTTTGGCCCCGAAGCCCACAGGGGCGAACAATCAGCCCCAGCATTTT. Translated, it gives CASGLAPKPTGANNQPQHF.

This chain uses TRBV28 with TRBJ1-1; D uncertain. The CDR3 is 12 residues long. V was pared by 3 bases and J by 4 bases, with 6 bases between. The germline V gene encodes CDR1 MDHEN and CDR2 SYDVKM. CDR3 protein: CASSLPGTEAFF. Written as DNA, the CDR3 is TGTGCCAGCAGTTTGCCCGGCACTGAAGCTTTCTTT.